This T cell receptor (beta chain) was captured by sequencing in a study of Ad26.COV2.S vaccination and SARS-CoV-2 variants. Study background: Enrolled in COV1001, the donor was in the Ad26.COV2.S trial arm, which received the vaccine. Notes on the study in general: Total T cell responses may have been underestimated by the TCR breadth and depth analyses. Placebo and vaccine recipients had non-spike TCR breadth that was similar.

On this clone itself: Its antigen is unknown.

V gave up 8 bases and J gave up 6 bases; unmatched junction bases: 6. The germline V gene encodes CDR1 MGHRA and CDR2 YSYEKL. The CDR3 runs to 13 residues. Treatment indicated: 19 received Ad26.COV2.S at low or high dose, single or two shots; several received placebo; per-sample allocation not given. Sampling was done on day 63 after the first vaccine or placebo injection. Donation was by an adult aged 18-55 years who was in Boston. Produced via immunoSEQ multiplex PCR; TCRdb's table is partial and in-frame only. The table includes under 400,000 clones, roughly 87% detected once. Sequenced here: peripheral blood, sampled in a trial of Ad26.COV2.S vaccine versus placebo. V usage is TRBV4-1 and J usage is TRBJ1-4; TRBD1 matches at 7 bases. The clonotype was recovered from a person aged 18-65 years who received the Ad26.COV2.S COVID-19 vaccine or a placebo. The CDR3 DNA is TGCGCCAGCGGGGCGGGGACAGATGAAAAACTGTTTTTT. This encodes CASGAGTDEKLFF.